The clone carrying this TCR beta chain occurred a few times. Its antigen remains unidentified. The data are from a study of T cells in localized non-small cell lung cancer. The germline V gene encodes CDR1 SGHRS and CDR2 YFSETQ. The CDR3 covers 17 residues. V shed 1 base and J shed 0 bases, with 16 bases lying between them. Method: immunoSEQ multiplex PCR; TCRdb's copy keeps in-frame clones and lacks some. This table has about 2,000 clones, roughly a sixth appearing once. Study conclusions and caveats: Uninvolved adjacent lung showed the highest T cell clonality, exceeding tumor. In the blood, greater T cell density corresponded to longer overall survival. The appearance of a median around 57 of the top 100 tumor clones was seen in adjacent lung.

V usage is TRBV5-1 and J usage is TRBJ1-2; D may be TRBD1 (6 bases). The clonotype was recovered from an older female donor with stage I squamous cell lung carcinoma. The starting material was lung tumor tissue, obtained before any cancer treatment. The CDR3 sequence is CASSLTGPHGTNYGYTF. The DNA of the CDR3 is TGCGCCAGCAGCTTGACAGGGCCCCACGGAACTAACTATGGCTACACCTTC.